The 15 T cell receptor beta chains presented below share a single source sample, sequenced in a study of cytomegalovirus exposure and HLA in healthy donors. PCR amplification relied on 60 Vbeta primers (plus 13 Jbeta primers). Libraries were prepared by immunoSEQ multiplex PCR; TCRdb keeps only in-frame clonotypes and omits some of them. The sample records roughly 150,000 clones, around 80% being singletons. Sequenced input: PBMCs. The receptors come from a woman aged 40 to 49 in good health and CMV-seronegative.

The chain is built from TRBV29-1 and TRBJ2-1, with D hard to call. Between the trimmed V and J ends, which lost 4 bases and 5 bases, there was a span of 9 bases. The CDR3 sequence is 12 residues long. Germline CDR1 reads SQVTM; CDR2 reads ANQGSEA. This CDR3 reads CSVVVRHNEQFF. The CDR3, as DNA: TGCAGCGTTGTCGTGCGCCACAATGAGCAGTTCTTC.

V gene TRBV28 combines with J gene TRBJ1-2, with D maybe TRBD1 (6 bases). Trimming removed 5 bases from V and 7 bases from J, with 20 bases in between. The germline CDR1 and CDR2 sequences are MDHEN and SYDVKM. The CDR3 sequence is 15 residues long. The CDR3 is CASSDTTGIRRGYTF. CDR3 nucleotide sequence: TGTGCCAGCAGTGATACAACAGGGATTCGCCGTGGCTACACCTTC.

The chain uses TRBV30 and TRBJ2-7, with 12 bases lining up with TRBD2. The trim removed 6 bases at V and 7 bases at J, leaving 16 bases unmatched. Germline-derived CDR1 and CDR2 are GTSNPN and SVGIG (reference sequence). CDR3 size: 16 residues. The CDR3 region is CACPRGSSGRAGEQYF. Here the CDR3 DNA reads TGTGCCTGTCCCCGAGGATCTAGCGGGAGGGCCGGGGAGCAGTACTTC.

The chain recombines TRBV10-2 with TRBJ2-3, with 10 bases matching TRBD2. This CDR3 is built from 20 residues. J lost 0 bases, V lost 7 bases, and 19 bases had no gene match. Germline assignment: CDR1 WSHSY and CDR2 SAAADI. The CDR3 loop reads CASKNRWRPGLAFSTDTQYF. For the CDR3, the DNA is TGCGCCAGCAAAAATCGCTGGCGACCGGGACTAGCGTTTAGCACAGATACGCAGTATTTT.

This clone was recorded once. This chain links TRBV11-3 with TRBJ2-7; 7 bases agree with TRBD2. The CDR3 spans 14 residues. The J segment lost 1 base and the V segment lost 1 base, leaving 1 base of the junction unmatched. Per germline, CDR1 SGHNT and CDR2 YENEEA. CDR3 amino acids: CASSLGGGSYEQYF. In nucleotides, the CDR3 is TGTGCCAGCAGCTTAGGCGGGGGATCCTACGAGCAGTACTTC.

This clone has just one count. This chain uses TRBV7-8 with TRBJ2-3; no reliable D call. CDR3 length: 13 residues. The germline V and J ends were trimmed by 6 bases and 2 bases, with 9 bases remaining between them. Germline loops: CDR1 SGHVS, CDR2 FQNEAQ. Written as DNA, the CDR3 is TGTGCCAGCAGTCCGGGTCACACAGATACGCAGTATTTT. The encoded protein is CASSPGHTDTQYF.

This chain links TRBV7-6 with TRBJ1-1, with D possibly matching TRBD1 (6 bases). CDR3 length equals 14 residues. V was pared by 4 bases and J by 6 bases, with 15 bases between. CDR1 and CDR2 from the germline V gene are SGHVS and FNYEAQ. The CDR3 nucleotides are TGTGCCAGCAGCTCGGCCGGGGGGCTCGCTGAAGCTTTCTTT. Its translation is CASSSAGGLAEAFF.

This rearrangement joins TRBV29-1 to TRBJ2-5, with TRBD1 as a possible D gene (6 bases). The length of the CDR3 is 13 residues. In germline, CDR1 is SQVTM, CDR2 ANQGSEA. Trimming took 4 bases from V and 2 from J, leaving 11 bases between them. The CDR3 here is CSVVGGGQETQYF. The DNA for the CDR3 is TGCAGCGTTGTAGGGGGTGGGCAAGAGACCCAGTACTTC.

CDR3 DNA: TGCGCCAGCAAGCCAGCGGGTCATTCCTACGAGCAGTACTTC. Protein product: CASKPAGHSYEQYF. This rearrangement joins TRBV5-1 to TRBJ2-7; tentatively, D is TRBD2 (6 bases). Germline CDR1 SGHRS, CDR2 YFSETQ. V shed 6 bases and J shed 1 base, with 14 bases lying between them. This CDR3 is 14 amino acids long. Combining the CDR3 with reference TRBV5-1 and TRBJ2-7 gives the whole variable domain KAGVTQTPRYLIKTRGQQVTLSCSPISGHRSVSWYQQTPGQGLQFLFEYFSETQRNKGNFPGRFSGRQFSNSRSEMNVSTLELGDSALYLCASKPAGHSYEQYFGPGTRLTVT.

The J gene is TRBJ2-1, the V gene TRBV27; 9 bases line up with TRBD1. Germline CDR1 reads MNHEY; CDR2 reads SMNVEV (reference sequence). The CDR3 has 15 amino acids. V gave up 5 bases and J gave up 8 bases; unmatched junction bases: 10. CDR3 amino acids: CASSMGQGGADEQFF. Written as DNA, the CDR3 is TGTGCCAGCAGTATGGGACAGGGTGGCGCCGATGAGCAGTTCTTC.

This chain joins TRBV28 and TRBJ2-7, with 7 bases lining up with TRBD1. The CDR3 sequence is 17 residues long. Trimming at V came to 1 base and at J to 4 bases, leaving 13 bases not matched to a gene. Germline CDR1 is MDHEN and CDR2 is SYDVKM. The CDR3 reads CASSLLGGMTGRYEQYF. CDR3 coding DNA: TGTGCCAGCAGTTTATTAGGGGGTATGACAGGGAGATACGAGCAGTACTTC.

This sequence joins TRBV5-4 and TRBJ2-5; D unclear. There are 13 residues in the CDR3. V lost 0 bases, J lost 5 bases, and 8 bases lay in between. Looked up from germline, CDR1 is SGHNT and CDR2 is YYREEE (reference sequence). The CDR3, as DNA: TGTGCCAGCAGCTTGGAAGCGATGGAGACCCAGTACTTC. Protein: CASSLEAMETQYF. The entire variable domain, with the rest obtained from reference TRBV5-4 and TRBJ2-5, is as follows: ETGVTQSPTHLIKTRGQQVTLRCSSQSGHNTVSWYQQALGQGPQFIFQYYREEENGRGNFPPRFSGLQFPNYSSELNVNALELDDSALYLCASSLEAMETQYFGPGTRLLVL.

V is TRBV5-1 and J is TRBJ1-5, with unresolved D. The V gene's germline CDR1 is SGHRS and CDR2 YFSETQ. This CDR3 contains 13 residues. The germline V and J ends were trimmed by 4 bases and 3 bases, with 8 bases remaining between them. The CDR3 nucleotides read TGCGCCAGCAGCCTCGAGTACAATCAGCCCCAGCATTTT. Translated: CASSLEYNQPQHF. The full variable domain, rest sourced from reference TRBV5-1 and TRBJ1-5, is KAGVTQTPRYLIKTRGQQVTLSCSPISGHRSVSWYQQTPGQGLQFLFEYFSETQRNKGNFPGRFSGRQFSNSRSEMNVSTLELGDSALYLCASSLEYNQPQHFGDGTRLSIL.

The gene calls are TRBV19 and TRBJ2-1; 8 bases line up with TRBD2. The ends lost 3 bases at V and 7 bases at J; junction bases unmatched: 2. The CDR3 consists of 13 residues. Germline V CDR1 and CDR2: LNHDA, SQIVND (reference sequence). CDR3 sequence (DNA): TGTGCCAGTAGTATGATAGCGGGAAATGAGCAGTTCTTC. This encodes CASSMIAGNEQFF.

The rearrangement uses TRBV9 and TRBJ2-5, with unresolved D. CDR1 is SGDLS and CDR2 is YYNGEE in the germline V gene. This CDR3 region has 13 residues. The V end lost 2 bases, the J end lost 5 bases, and 10 bases lay between the germline ends. CDR3 DNA: TGTGCCAGCAGCGTCGCGGATGGGGAGACCCAGTACTTC. As protein: CASSVADGETQYF.